This T cell receptor beta chain is from a study of T cell repertoires in cytomegalovirus infection. Looking at the study overall: Public TCR beta signatures provided an indication of both CMV infection and a matching HLA type. Overall study findings and caveats: Cumulated frequencies of public TCR beta families served to identify carriers of CMV plus the relevant HLA. CMV-specific TCR beta clonotypes restricted by HLA-C dominated the ex vivo response.

This clonotype was seen many times. Its target is unknown. TCRdb ran MiXCR on the reads and lists one entry per CDR3 protein. The sample shows 150,000 to 200,000 distinct CDR3 sequences, approximately 14% of them seen only once. Germline CDR1 reads SGHVS; CDR2 reads FNYEAQ. Trimming took off 2 bases at V and 0 bases at J, with 7 bases between the two ends. CDR3 length: 15 residues. This clonotype originated in a human donor in good health (CMV status not recorded). Some clones in this sample may be carry-over from other donors' samples. Sequences were obtained from PBMCs. The V call is TRBV7-6, the J call TRBJ2-2, with a weak D call TRBD2 (6 bases). The CDR3: CASSLRDSNTGELFF. CDR3 nucleotide sequence: TGTGCCAGCAGCTTACGGGACTCGAACACCGGGGAGCTGTTTTTT. The whole variable domain, filled in from reference TRBV7-6 and TRBJ2-2, reads GAGVSQSPRYKVTKRGQDVALRCDPISGHVSLYWYRQALGQGPEFLTYFNYEAQQDKSGLPNDRFSAERPEGSISTLTIQRTEQRDSAMYRCASSLRDSNTGELFFGEGSRLTVL.